Listed below are T cell receptor beta chains from one sample, sequenced in a study of shared clonotypes between healthy human individuals. The data were produced by immunoSEQ multiplex PCR, yet TCRdb's version contains in-frame clones alone and is incomplete. The repertoire consists of more than 2 million clones, with 80% to 95% occurring once and the leading ten covering more than 1.5%. The sequenced sample consisted of naive CD8+ T cells from PBMCs. The receptor source for this set is a man between 18 and 29 years old in good health. Some clones in this sample may be carry-over from other donors' samples. Both conserved end residues are part of each CDR3. The D gene is left open where the match is weak. Not every row has a clone size; where given, it reads once, few, many or a size class.

V	D	J	size	DNA	CDR3
TRBV19	.	TRBJ1-6	.	TGTGCCAGTTGCCTCTCGGGACACGAAAATTCACCCCTCCACTTT	CASCLSGHENSPLHF
TRBV13	TRBD1	TRBJ2-5	.	TGTGCCAGCAGCCCAAGGGACAGTTCCCAAGAGACCCAGTACTTC	CASSPRDSSQETQYF
TRBV4-3	.	TRBJ1-1	.	TGCGCCAGCCGTAGTCTGGGAAGGCCGAACACTGAAGCTTTCTTT	CASRSLGRPNTEAFF
TRBV6-5	TRBD1	TRBJ2-7	few	TGTGCCAGCAGTCCGACAGGGGGTGAGCAGTACTTC	CASSPTGGEQYF
TRBV2	TRBD2	TRBJ2-7	once	TGTGCCAGCAGTGGCGGGAGGACCGTCTCCTACGAGCAGTACTTC	CASSGGRTVSYEQYF
TRBV7-9	.	TRBJ2-7	.	TGTGCCAGCAGCTTCGGTACCGGGAACGAGCAGTACTTC	CASSFGTGNEQYF
TRBV28	.	TRBJ2-3	.	TGTGCCAGCAGCCCCGAGTTAGGAATAGGCACAGATACGCAGTATTTT	CASSPELGIGTDTQYF
TRBV27	TRBD2	TRBJ2-1	.	TGTGCCAGCGGAAGGACTAGCGGGCTCGGGATCGGAAATGAGCAGTTCTTC	CASGRTSGLGIGNEQFF
TRBV4-3	.	TRBJ1-1	.	TGCGCCAGCAGCCGTTCGGGACAAACGAACACTGAAGCTTTCTTT	CASSRSGQTNTEAFF
TRBV4-1	TRBD1	TRBJ1-5	once	TGCGCCAGCAGCCAGGGGACAGAGTATAGCAATCAGCCCCAGCATTTT	CASSQGTEYSNQPQHF
TRBV10-1	.	TRBJ2-7	.	TGCGCCAGCAGTGAGTCACCCATTTACGAGCAGTACTTC	CASSESPIYEQYF
TRBV6-5	TRBD1	TRBJ2-5	.	TGTGCCAGCAGTCCTTCCGGGACAGGGGGAGAGACCCAGTACTTC	CASSPSGTGGETQYF
TRBV6-5	.	TRBJ2-2	.	TGTGCCAGCAGTTACCGTACGGGCACCGGGGAGCTGTTTTTT	CASSYRTGTGELFF
TRBV5-6	.	TRBJ2-2	.	TGTGCCAGCAGGCCTGGCAGTTTACCCGCGAACACCGGGGAGCTGTTTTTT	CASRPGSLPANTGELFF